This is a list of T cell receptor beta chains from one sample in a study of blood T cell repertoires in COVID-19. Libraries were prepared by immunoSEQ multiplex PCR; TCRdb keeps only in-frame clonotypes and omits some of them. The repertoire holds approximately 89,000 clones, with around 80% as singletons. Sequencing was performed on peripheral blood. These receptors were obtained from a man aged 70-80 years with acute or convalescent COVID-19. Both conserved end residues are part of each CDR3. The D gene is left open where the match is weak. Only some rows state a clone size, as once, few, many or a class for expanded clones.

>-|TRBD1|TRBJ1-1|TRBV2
TGTGCCAGCAGTTCGGGACAGGGGGTGAACACTGAAGCTTTCTTT
CASSSGQGVNTEAFF
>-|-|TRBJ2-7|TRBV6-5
TGTGCCAGCAGTTACTCCCAGACTTACGAGCAGTACTTC
CASSYSQTYEQYF
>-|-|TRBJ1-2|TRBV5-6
TGTGCCAGCAGCCCGGGGCGAGCGGGGTATGGGGAGGTTCTCTTC
CASSPGRAGYGEVLF
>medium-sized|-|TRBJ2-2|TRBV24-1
TGTGCCACCGGGGCCAGGACCACCGGGGAGCTGTTTTTT
CATGARTTGELFF
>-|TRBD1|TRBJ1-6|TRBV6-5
TGTGCCAGCATGGGTTACGCAGGGGGGACTTCACCCCTCCACTTT
CASMGYAGGTSPLHF
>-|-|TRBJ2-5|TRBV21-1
TGTGCCAGCAGCACGAGGAGTCCGTGGTTGGAGACCCAGTACTTC
CASSTRSPWLETQYF
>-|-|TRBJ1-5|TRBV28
TGTGCCAGCAGTTCTTTCGGCAAAGGACAGAGCAATCAGCCCCAGCATTTT
CASSSFGKGQSNQPQHF
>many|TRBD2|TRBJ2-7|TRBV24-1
TGTGCCACCAGTGAGGCTAGCGGGAGCCGCAACGAGCAGTACTTC
CATSEASGSRNEQYF
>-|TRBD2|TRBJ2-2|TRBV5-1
TGCGCCAGCAGCCGGACTAGCGGGAGGGCCGGGAACACCGGGGAGCTGTTTTTT
CASSRTSGRAGNTGELFF
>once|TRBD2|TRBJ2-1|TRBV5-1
TGCGCCAGCAGCTTGCGCTATAAAGCGGGAGGGCCCTCCCAAACAACCCATGAGCAGTTCTTC
CASSLRYKAGGPSQTTHEQFF
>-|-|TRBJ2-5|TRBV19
TGTGCCACCACGGGCGGGGCCCAAGAGACCCAGTACTTC
CATTGGAQETQYF
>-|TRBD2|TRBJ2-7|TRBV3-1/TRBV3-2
TGTGCCAGCAGCCTAGCGGGAGGGTCGGGCGAGCAGTACTTC
CASSLAGGSGEQYF
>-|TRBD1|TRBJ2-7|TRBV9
TGTGCCAGCAGCGCTGGAGGACAGGGGGTTTCCTACGAGCAGTACTTC
CASSAGGQGVSYEQYF
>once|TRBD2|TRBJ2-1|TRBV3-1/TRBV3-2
TGTGCCAGCAGCCAAGATTTTGCCGGGGGGATTTACAATGAGCAGTTCTTC
CASSQDFAGGIYNEQFF
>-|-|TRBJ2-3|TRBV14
TGTGCCAGCAGCCAAGGACTTAACACAGATACGCAGTATTTT
CASSQGLNTDTQYF
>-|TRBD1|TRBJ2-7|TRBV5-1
TGCGCCAGCAGCTTGGGCCGACTAGGGGACAGGACCTCCTACGAGCAGTACTTC
CASSLGRLGDRTSYEQYF
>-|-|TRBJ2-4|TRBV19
TGTGCCAGTACAACAGGACCGTTCTTCCGCGGACAAGCCAAAAACATTCAGTACTTC
CASTTGPFFRGQAKNIQYF
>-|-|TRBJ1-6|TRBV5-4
TGTGCCAGCCTCGGCCCTGGTGGCAGGGGAAATTCACCCCTCCACTTT
CASLGPGGRGNSPLHF
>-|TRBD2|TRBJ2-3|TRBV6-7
TGTGCCAGCAGGCCCATGGGTAGCGGGGAAAGGACAGATACGCAGTATTTT
CASRPMGSGERTDTQYF
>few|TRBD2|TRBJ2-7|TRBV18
TGTGCCAGCTCACCGCCGAATTCGCTAGCGGGAGTCGACGAGCAGTACTTC
CASSPPNSLAGVDEQYF
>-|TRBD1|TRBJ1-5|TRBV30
TGTGCCTGGAGTAGCCGCTGGACAGGCCTAACTAAGAGTCAGCCCCAGCATTTT
CAWSSRWTGLTKSQPQHF
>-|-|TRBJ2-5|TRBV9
TGTGCCAGCAGCGTAGACCCACAGAAGACCCAGTACTTC
CASSVDPQKTQYF
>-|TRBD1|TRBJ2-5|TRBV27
TGTGCCAGCAGCCTCGGACAGGGAGAATCAGAGACCCAGTACTTC
CASSLGQGESETQYF
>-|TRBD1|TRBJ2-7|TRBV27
TGTGCCAGCAGTTTATCGGACAGGCCCCGGGTCGAGCAGTACTTC
CASSLSDRPRVEQYF
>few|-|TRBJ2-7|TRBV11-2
TGTGCCACTGATCGGGTAACAACCTACGAGCAGTACTTC
CATDRVTTYEQYF
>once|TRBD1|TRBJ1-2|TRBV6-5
TGTGCCAGCAGTCGACGGACAGGGGGGTATGGCTACACCTTC
CASSRRTGGYGYTF
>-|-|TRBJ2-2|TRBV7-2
TGTGCCAGCAGCTCCAGGGGGGAAACCGGGGAGCTGTTTTTT
CASSSRGETGELFF